This entry features one TCR beta chain sequence. As originally analysed: From reference gene primer amplification, estimates of nucleated cell counts were derived. Only in-frame clones appear in the TCRdb table, and some are missing; sequencing was by immunoSEQ multiplex PCR. D and trimming were read from the DNA, whereas the V and J calls and clone size are those reported in that table. The sample contains roughly 150,000 clones, roughly 90% of which appear only once. V was pared by 4 bases and J by 6 bases, with 18 bases between. The CDR3 is made up of 16 amino acids. CDR1 is MNHEY and CDR2 is SVGAGI in the germline V gene. This entry belongs to a study of blood T cell repertoires in COVID-19. Overall study context: From the United States, Italy and Spain came samples of acute and convalescent COVID-19. PBMCs, B-cell-depleted T cells, or T cells provided the cDNA or gDNA that made up the material.

The receptor's source is a man aged 55 to 70 with acute or convalescent COVID-19. The sample comprised peripheral blood. V and J are TRBV6-5 and TRBJ2-2; tentatively, D is TRBD1 (6 bases). The chain's CDR3 is CASSSTSGGRSGELFF. The CDR3 coding sequence is TGTGCCAGCAGTTCCACTAGTGGGGGCCGGTCCGGGGAGCTGTTTTTT.